This TCR beta chain emerged from a study of cytomegalovirus exposure and HLA in healthy donors. In the PCR, 60 Vbeta and 13 Jbeta primers were used. Repertoires were generated with immunoSEQ multiplex PCR, while TCRdb's copy carries only in-frame clones and drops some. Among 120,000 or so clones listed, 60% to 85% were seen once. Findings and limits, study-wide: Specificity of a few CMV-associated chains for CMV antigens was verified in vitro.

The CDR3 has 15 amino acids. V trimming: 8 bases; J trimming: 5 bases; junction bases outside the gene matches: 7. CDR1 LNHDA and CDR2 SQIVND come from the germline V gene (reference sequence). As concerns this clone: Antigen: not known.

The J gene is TRBJ2-3, the V gene TRBV19; 13 nucleotides align to TRBD2. The origin of this receptor is a man aged 25-45 years in good health and CMV-seronegative. Sequencing input: PBMCs. The CDR3 loop is CASEGLAGKKDTQYF. CDR3 DNA: TGTGCCAGTGAGGGACTAGCGGGAAAGAAAGATACGCAGTATTTT.